The present TCR beta chain was sequenced within a study of glioma-infiltrating T cells after dendritic cell vaccination. The overall study: Glioblastoma patients came from Phase I and II dendritic cell vaccination trials.

Method: immunoSEQ multiplex PCR; TCRdb's copy keeps in-frame clones and lacks some. This sample has 80,000 to 95,000 clones, with roughly 84% found just once. This CDR3 has 13 amino acids. CDR1 is SGHRS and CDR2 is YFSETQ in the germline V gene. V lost 1 base and J lost 5, with 7 bases in between. The V and J genes are TRBV5-1 and TRBJ1-5, with a tentative D call TRBD1 (5 bases). Sequencing was performed on blood, taken before dendritic cell vaccination. The source is a human donor with glioblastoma. The CDR3 is CASSLWGDQPQHF. The CDR3 DNA sequence: TGCGCCAGCAGCTTGTGGGGGGATCAGCCCCAGCATTTT.